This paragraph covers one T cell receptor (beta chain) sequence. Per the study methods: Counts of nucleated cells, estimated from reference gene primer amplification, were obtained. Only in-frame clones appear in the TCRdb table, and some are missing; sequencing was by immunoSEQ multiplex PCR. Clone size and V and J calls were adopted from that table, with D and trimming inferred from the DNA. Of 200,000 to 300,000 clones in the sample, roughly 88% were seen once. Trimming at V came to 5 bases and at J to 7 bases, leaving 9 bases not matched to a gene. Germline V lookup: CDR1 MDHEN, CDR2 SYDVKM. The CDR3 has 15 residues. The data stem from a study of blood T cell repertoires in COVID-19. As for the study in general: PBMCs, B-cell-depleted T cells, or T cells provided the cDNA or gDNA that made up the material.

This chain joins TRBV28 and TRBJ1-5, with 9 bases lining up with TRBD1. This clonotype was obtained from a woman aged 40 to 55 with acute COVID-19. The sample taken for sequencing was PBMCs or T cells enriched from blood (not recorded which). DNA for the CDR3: TGTGCCAGCAGTCCCGGGACAGGGTATGCCCAGCCCCAGCATTTT. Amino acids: CASSPGTGYAQPQHF.